Presented here are 27 T cell receptor beta chains from one specimen sequenced in a study of T cell repertoires and HLA-DP antigens. TCRdb's copy holds only in-frame clones and misses some; the assay was immunoSEQ multiplex PCR. The data contain over 60,000 clones, around 77% of them singletons. Which antigens these TCRs recognize remains unknown. What was sequenced was CD4+ T cells from PBMCs. These TCRs come from a man in his 60s in good health and CMV-seronegative.

This rearrangement joins TRBV5-1 to TRBJ2-7, with D possibly TRBD2 on 6 matching bases. The germline gives CDR1 SGHRS, CDR2 YFSETQ. The CDR3 has 13 amino acids. The V end was cut by 0 bases, the J end by 12 bases, with 16 bases between. CDR3 DNA: TGCGCCAGCAGCTTGGAACCGGGAGCCTCCTGGTACGTC. Translating it yields CASSLEPGASWYV.

Only a few counts were recorded for this clone. The V and J genes are TRBV19 and TRBJ1-5, with 12 bases lining up with TRBD1. The CDR3 is made up of 13 amino acids. V shed 8 bases and J 7 bases; nucleotides not matched to a gene: 3. Germline CDR1 is LNHDA and CDR2 is SQIVND (reference sequence). Written as DNA, the CDR3 is TGTGCCAGTGCCGGGACAGGGGGCCAGCCCCAGCATTTT. It yields the protein CASAGTGGQPQHF. The variable domain in full, with the rest retrieved from reference TRBV19 and TRBJ1-5, is DGGITQSPKYLFRKEGQNVTLSCEQNLNHDAMYWYRQDPGQGLRLIYYSQIVNDFQKGDIAEGYSVSREKKESFPLTVTSAQKNPTAFYLCASAGTGGQPQHFGDGTRLSIL.

A few counts support this clone. The chain is built from TRBV14 and TRBJ1-1; TRBD1 agrees at 10 bases. Germline V gives CDR1 SGHDN, CDR2 FVKESK. The J segment lost 5 bases and the V segment lost 4 bases, leaving 4 bases of the junction unmatched. The CDR3 is made up of 14 amino acids. The CDR3, as DNA: TGTGCCAGCAGCCCTTCGGACAGGGGGACTGAAGCTTTCTTT. Translated: CASSPSDRGTEAFF.

The chain employs TRBV18 and TRBJ2-1, with TRBD1 as a possible D gene (6 bases). The CDR3 runs to 15 residues. The V gene's germline CDR1 is KGHSH and CDR2 LQKENI. The germline V and J ends were trimmed by 4 bases and 3 bases, with 13 bases remaining between them. CDR3 loop: CASSLQTGIYNEQFF. The DNA for the CDR3 is TGTGCCAGCTCACTTCAAACAGGGATCTACAATGAGCAGTTCTTC.

This chain links TRBV5-5 with TRBJ1-3; D is uncertain. V was cut by 4 bases and J by 2 bases, with 16 bases left in between. The germline V gene has CDR1 SGHKS and CDR2 YYEKEE (reference sequence). The CDR3 has 16 residues. For the CDR3, the DNA is TGTGCCAGCAGCCCCCTTTCGGCCCAAGCTGGAAACACCATATATTTT. This sequence encodes CASSPLSAQAGNTIYF.

This chain uses TRBV28 with TRBJ1-5; no clear D. CDR1 and CDR2 from the germline V gene are MDHEN and SYDVKM. V was cut by 11 bases and J by 0 bases, with 14 bases left in between. The CDR3 extends over 14 amino acids. CDR3 amino acids: CAGSGVISNQPQHF. DNA for the CDR3: TGTGCCGGCTCCGGGGTTATTAGCAATCAGCCCCAGCATTTT.

In regard to this clone: Other DNA sequences in the same sample also yield this CDR3. The gene calls are TRBV4-1 and TRBJ2-1, with 7 bases that match TRBD2. The CDR3 spans 16 residues. Germline CDR1 MGHRA, CDR2 YSYEKL. The ends lost 1 base at V and 0 bases at J; junction bases unmatched: 3. The CDR3 region has the DNA TGCGCCAGCAGCCAAGTAGGCGGGAGCTCCTACAATGAGCAGTTCTTC. It encodes CASSQVGGSSYNEQFF.

J is TRBJ1-6 and V is TRBV5-4; 9 bases map to TRBD1. The CDR3 loop spans 18 amino acids. In germline, CDR1 is SGHNT, CDR2 YYREEE (reference sequence). Losses at the gene ends were 0 bases for V and 0 bases for J; bases not matched to a gene: 4. CDR3 in DNA: TGTGCCAGCAGCTTGGGGGGGACAGGGAGCTCCTATAATTCACCCCTCCACTTT. Its translation is CASSLGGTGSSYNSPLHF.

This chain joins TRBV27 and TRBJ2-5; the D is unclear. CDR1 and CDR2 from the germline V gene are MNHEY and SMNVEV (reference sequence). The CDR3 covers 15 residues. V lost 0 bases and J lost 1, with 9 bases in between. The CDR3 region is CASSLSGQAQETQYF. Here the CDR3 DNA reads TGTGCCAGCAGTTTATCTGGGCAGGCCCAAGAGACCCAGTACTTC.

This clone was observed a single time. The chain is built from TRBV5-4 and TRBJ2-6, with TRBD1 matching over 10 bases. J gave up 4 bases and V 4 bases, and 8 bases lay outside the gene matches. This CDR3 is built from 17 residues. Germline-derived CDR1 and CDR2 are SGHNT and YYREEE (reference sequence). The CDR3 nucleotides are TGTGCCAGCAGCGTCCCGGGACAGGGGACCGGGGCCAACGTCCTGACTTTC. Translated, it gives CASSVPGQGTGANVLTF.

The gene calls are TRBV10-3 and TRBJ1-1, with 7 bases lining up with TRBD1. This CDR3 is 14 amino acids long. V gave up 2 bases and J gave up 4 bases; unmatched junction bases: 4. Looked up from germline, CDR1 is ENHRY and CDR2 is SYGVKD. The CDR3 region has the DNA TGTGCCATCAGTGAGGAGGGGGCGAGCACTGAAGCTTTCTTT. It specifies CAISEEGASTEAFF.

This clone is medium-sized in the sample. The chain combines TRBV9 with TRBJ1-2, with D possibly being TRBD1 (5 bases). With 3 bases removed from V and 6 bases from J, the gap between germline ends came to 12 bases. This CDR3 is 13 amino acids long. CDR1 SGDLS and CDR2 YYNGEE come from the germline V gene. CDR3 in DNA: TGTGCCAGCAGCGGACCAGGGTTCCATGGCTACACCTTC. Its protein is CASSGPGFHGYTF.

This clone is deemed medium-sized (0.01 to 0.1%). The genes are TRBV5-5 and TRBJ2-3; TRBD1 or TRBD2 may be the D gene (6 bases each). CDR1 SGHKS and CDR2 YYEKEE come from the germline V gene (reference sequence). The CDR3 is 14 residues long. Deletions cut 2 bases from V and 5 bases from J, with 12 bases between. The CDR3 spells CASSLGGIKDTQYF. CDR3 nucleotide sequence: TGTGCCAGCAGCTTAGGGGGGATTAAAGATACGCAGTATTTT.

The V call is TRBV7-2, the J call TRBJ2-5; no clear D. The CDR3 is made up of 14 amino acids. V was clipped by 6 bases and J by 5 bases, with 16 bases between them. The germline V gene encodes CDR1 SGHTA and CDR2 FQGNSA. The CDR3 reads CASRALAVEETQYF. For the CDR3, the DNA is TGTGCCAGCAGGGCTCTGGCGGTGGAGGAGACCCAGTACTTC.

This chain uses TRBV10-1 with TRBJ2-1; D gene unclear. Germline V gene sequence: CDR1 WNHNN, CDR2 SYGVQD (reference sequence). Trimming stripped 4 bases from V and 10 bases from J, with 8 bases between. The CDR3 has 11 residues. CDR3 loop: CASSGSAEQFF. As DNA, the CDR3 is TGCGCCAGCAGTGGGTCTGCCGAGCAGTTCTTC.

This chain uses TRBV19 with TRBJ2-2, with D perhaps matching TRBD2 (6 bases). The V end lost 7 bases, the J end lost 5 bases, and 20 bases lay between the germline ends. The length of the CDR3 is 16 residues. The germline gives CDR1 LNHDA, CDR2 SQIVND (reference sequence). CDR3 region: CASNTWGGGVTGELFF. DNA for the CDR3: TGTGCCAGTAATACGTGGGGTGGCGGGGTGACCGGGGAGCTGTTTTTT.

This chain uses TRBV5-6 with TRBJ2-5, with TRBD2 matching 8 bases. There are 17 residues in the CDR3. After removal of 0 bases from V and 5 bases from J, the junction contained 12 bases not matched to a gene. Germline V CDR1 and CDR2: SGHDT, YYEEEE. CDR3 sequence: CASSLGQREIRVETQYF. CDR3 bases: TGTGCCAGCAGCTTGGGCCAGCGGGAGATAAGGGTGGAGACCCAGTACTTC.

V is TRBV28 and J is TRBJ2-2, with 9 positions matching TRBD2. V shed 4 bases and J 6 bases; nucleotides not matched to a gene: 0. The germline V gene has CDR1 MDHEN and CDR2 SYDVKM. This CDR3 region has 13 residues. The CDR3 region is CASSWTSAGELFF. The CDR3 DNA follows: TGTGCCAGCAGTTGGACTAGCGCCGGGGAGCTGTTTTTT.

This chain links TRBV19 with TRBJ2-3, with D perhaps assigned TRBD1 or TRBD2 (5 bases each). V dropped 8 bases and J dropped 4 bases, with 13 bases sitting between them. Germline V gene sequence: CDR1 LNHDA, CDR2 SQIVND (reference sequence). The CDR3 spans 13 residues. CDR3 DNA sequence: TGTGCCAGTGGGCCCGGGGCCGCAGATACGCAGTATTTT. This encodes CASGPGAADTQYF.

The rearrangement uses TRBV7-2 and TRBJ1-6; 8 positions agree with TRBD1. This CDR3 spans 15 amino acids. Germline V gene lookup returns CDR1 SGHTA and CDR2 FQGNSA. J gave up 7 bases and V 5 bases, and 7 bases lay outside the gene matches. In DNA form, the CDR3 reads TGTGCCAGCAGCAAACGGACAGGGCGAAATTCACCCCTCCACTTT. As protein: CASSKRTGRNSPLHF.

The chain employs TRBV5-1 and TRBJ2-3; D may match TRBD1 or TRBD2 (5 bases each). The ends were cut back, 5 bases at V and 8 bases at J, with 21 bases in the middle. The CDR3 has 15 amino acids. Germline V gives CDR1 SGHRS, CDR2 YFSETQ. The CDR3 here is CASSRSQGDFPTQYF. The CDR3 nucleotides are TGCGCCAGCAGTCGGTCCCAGGGAGATTTCCCTACGCAGTATTTT. The whole variable domain, filled in from reference TRBV5-1 and TRBJ2-3, reads KAGVTQTPRYLIKTRGQQVTLSCSPISGHRSVSWYQQTPGQGLQFLFEYFSETQRNKGNFPGRFSGRQFSNSRSEMNVSTLELGDSALYLCASSRSQGDFPTQYFGPGTRLTVL.

The chain joins TRBV5-5 to TRBJ1-4, with D tentatively TRBD1 (5 bases). Trimming cost V 4 bases and J 7 bases, with 20 bases left between them. Germline assignment: CDR1 SGHKS and CDR2 YYEKEE (reference sequence). The CDR3 consists of 16 residues. This chain's CDR3 is CASSAGGAGIPEKLFF. Here the CDR3 DNA reads TGTGCCAGCAGCGCCGGTGGGGCCGGTATCCCTGAAAAACTGTTTTTT.

The chain couples TRBV18 to TRBJ1-1; perhaps TRBD1 as D (6 bases). This CDR3 is built from 15 residues. Trimming removed 5 bases at V and 1 base at J, with 14 bases between. From germline, CDR1 is KGHSH and CDR2 LQKENI. CDR3 protein: CASSSGAGSNTEAFF. DNA of the CDR3: TGTGCCAGCTCATCGGGGGCAGGGTCGAACACTGAAGCTTTCTTT.

The chain couples TRBV5-1 to TRBJ2-5, with TRBD2 identical over 12 bases. This CDR3 is 16 amino acids long. After removal of 5 bases from V and 3 bases from J, the junction contained 8 bases not matched to a gene. The germline V gene encodes CDR1 SGHRS and CDR2 YFSETQ. The CDR3 nucleotides read TGCGCCAGCAGACGCGGACTAGCGGGACCCGAAGAGACCCAGTACTTC. It yields the protein CASRRGLAGPEETQYF. The variable domain in full, completed from reference TRBV5-1 and TRBJ2-5, reads KAGVTQTPRYLIKTRGQQVTLSCSPISGHRSVSWYQQTPGQGLQFLFEYFSETQRNKGNFPGRFSGRQFSNSRSEMNVSTLELGDSALYLCASRRGLAGPEETQYFGPGTRLLVL.

This chain uses TRBV5-1 with TRBJ2-1, with D perhaps TRBD1 (5 bases). The CDR3 runs 15 residues. V was trimmed by 0 bases and J by 0 bases, leaving 7 bases between them. Germline V gene sequence: CDR1 SGHRS, CDR2 YFSETQ. The CDR3 DNA sequence: TGCGCCAGCAGCTTGGGGACAAGCTCCTACAATGAGCAGTTCTTC. As protein: CASSLGTSSYNEQFF.

The rearrangement uses TRBV6-1 and TRBJ2-3; the D gene is possibly TRBD1 (6 bases). The CDR3 sequence is 13 residues long. Trimming took off 8 bases at V and 6 bases at J, with 15 bases between the two ends. The germline V gene encodes CDR1 MNHNS and CDR2 SASEGT. The CDR3 loop reads CASQTGRVDTQYF. CDR3 DNA sequence: TGTGCCAGCCAGACAGGCAGGGTCGATACGCAGTATTTT.

Only one count was recorded for this clone. This rearrangement joins TRBV6-1 to TRBJ2-7, with 7 bases lining up with TRBD1. CDR1 and CDR2 from the germline V gene are MNHNS and SASEGT. The CDR3 totals 13 residues. V lost 7 bases, J lost 2 bases, and 5 bases stayed unmatched. CDR3 in DNA: TGTGCCAGCACCCCGACAGGGACCTACGAGCAGTACTTC. Encoded protein: CASTPTGTYEQYF.